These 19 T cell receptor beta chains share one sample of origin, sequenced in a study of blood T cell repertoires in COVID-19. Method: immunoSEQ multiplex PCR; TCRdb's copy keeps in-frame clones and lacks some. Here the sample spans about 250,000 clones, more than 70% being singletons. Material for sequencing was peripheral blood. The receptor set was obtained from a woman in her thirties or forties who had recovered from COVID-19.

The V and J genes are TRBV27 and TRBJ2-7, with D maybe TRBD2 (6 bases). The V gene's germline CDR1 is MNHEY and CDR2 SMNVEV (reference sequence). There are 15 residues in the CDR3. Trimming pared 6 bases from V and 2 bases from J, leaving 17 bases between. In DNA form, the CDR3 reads TGTGCCAGCAGGTGGACCGGGACTTCCGCCTACGAGCAGTACTTC. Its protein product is CASRWTGTSAYEQYF.

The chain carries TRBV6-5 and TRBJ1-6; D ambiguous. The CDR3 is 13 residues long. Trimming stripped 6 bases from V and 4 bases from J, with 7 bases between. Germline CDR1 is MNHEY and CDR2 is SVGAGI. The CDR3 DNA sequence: TGTGCCAGCAGGGGCAGTTATAATTCACCCCTCCACTTT. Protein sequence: CASRGSYNSPLHF.

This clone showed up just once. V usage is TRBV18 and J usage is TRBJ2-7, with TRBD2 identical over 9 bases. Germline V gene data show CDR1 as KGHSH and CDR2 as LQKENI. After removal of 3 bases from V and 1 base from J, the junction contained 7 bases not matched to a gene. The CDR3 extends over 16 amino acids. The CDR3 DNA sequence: TGTGCCAGCTCACCTTTAGACAGCGGGGGGTCCTACGAGCAGTACTTC. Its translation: CASSPLDSGGSYEQYF.

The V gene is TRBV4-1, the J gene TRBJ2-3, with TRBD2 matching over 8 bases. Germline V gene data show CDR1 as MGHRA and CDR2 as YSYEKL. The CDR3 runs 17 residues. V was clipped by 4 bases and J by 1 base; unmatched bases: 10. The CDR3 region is CASSRLPGLVRTDTQYF. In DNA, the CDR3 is TGCGCCAGCAGCCGCTTACCGGGACTAGTCCGCACAGATACGCAGTATTTT.

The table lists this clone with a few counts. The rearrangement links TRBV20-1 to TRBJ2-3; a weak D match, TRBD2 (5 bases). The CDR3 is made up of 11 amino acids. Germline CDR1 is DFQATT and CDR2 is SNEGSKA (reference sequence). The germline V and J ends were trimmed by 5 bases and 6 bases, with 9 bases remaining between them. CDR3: CSAVRGDTQYF. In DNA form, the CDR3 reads TGCAGTGCTGTACGAGGGGATACGCAGTATTTT.

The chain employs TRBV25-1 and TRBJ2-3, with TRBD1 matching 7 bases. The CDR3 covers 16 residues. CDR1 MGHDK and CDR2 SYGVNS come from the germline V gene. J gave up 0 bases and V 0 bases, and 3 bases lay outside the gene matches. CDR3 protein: CASSEYDRASTDTQYF. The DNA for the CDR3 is TGTGCCAGCAGTGAATATGACAGGGCAAGCACAGATACGCAGTATTTT.

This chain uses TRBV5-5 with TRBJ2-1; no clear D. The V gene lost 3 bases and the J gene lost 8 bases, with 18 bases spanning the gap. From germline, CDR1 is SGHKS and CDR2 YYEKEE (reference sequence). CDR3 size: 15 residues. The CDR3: CASSSALMTGDEQFF. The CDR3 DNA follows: TGTGCCAGCAGCTCGGCTCTTATGACTGGCGATGAGCAGTTCTTC.

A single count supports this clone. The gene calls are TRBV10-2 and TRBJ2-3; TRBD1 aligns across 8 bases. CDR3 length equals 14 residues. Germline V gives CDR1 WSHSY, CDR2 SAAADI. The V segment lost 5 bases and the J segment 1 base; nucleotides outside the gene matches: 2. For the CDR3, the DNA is TGCGCCAGCAGTTTGACAGGGGGCACAGATACGCAGTATTTT. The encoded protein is CASSLTGGTDTQYF.

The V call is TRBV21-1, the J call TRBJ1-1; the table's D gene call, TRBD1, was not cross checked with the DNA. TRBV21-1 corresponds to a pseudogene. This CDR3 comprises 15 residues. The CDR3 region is CASSKDAGGNTEAFF. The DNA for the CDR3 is TGTGCCAGCAGCAAAGATGCAGGGGGTAACACTGAAGCTTTCTTT.

The DNA of the CDR3 is TGTGCCAGCAGCGTAGGGCCAGGGGTGGATTCACCCCTCCACTTT. Encoded protein: CASSVGPGVDSPLHF. The V call is TRBV9, the J call TRBJ1-6; tentatively, D is TRBD1 (6 bases). The germline CDR1 and CDR2 sequences are SGDLS and YYNGEE. The CDR3 sequence is 15 residues long. Trimming pared 0 bases from V and 8 bases from J, leaving 12 bases between.

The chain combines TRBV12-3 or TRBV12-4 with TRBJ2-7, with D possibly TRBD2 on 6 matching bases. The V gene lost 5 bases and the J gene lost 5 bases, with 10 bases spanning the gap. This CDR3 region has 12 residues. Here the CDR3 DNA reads TGTGCCAGCAGTCCAACTAGCAACGAGCAGTACTTC. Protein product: CASSPTSNEQYF.

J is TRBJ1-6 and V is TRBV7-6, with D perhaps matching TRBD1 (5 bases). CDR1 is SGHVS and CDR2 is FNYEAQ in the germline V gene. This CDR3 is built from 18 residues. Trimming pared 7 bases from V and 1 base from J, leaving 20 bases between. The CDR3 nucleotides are TGTGCCAGCACCCTCACCGCAGGGTCCCGATCCTATAATTCACCCCTCCACTTT. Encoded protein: CASTLTAGSRSYNSPLHF.

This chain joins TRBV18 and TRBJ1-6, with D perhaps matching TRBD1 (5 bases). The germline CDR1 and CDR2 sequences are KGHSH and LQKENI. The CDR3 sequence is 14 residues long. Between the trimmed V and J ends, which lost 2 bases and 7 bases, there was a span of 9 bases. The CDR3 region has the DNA TGTGCCAGCTCACCAGCAGGGAAAAATTCACCCCTCCACTTT. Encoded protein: CASSPAGKNSPLHF.

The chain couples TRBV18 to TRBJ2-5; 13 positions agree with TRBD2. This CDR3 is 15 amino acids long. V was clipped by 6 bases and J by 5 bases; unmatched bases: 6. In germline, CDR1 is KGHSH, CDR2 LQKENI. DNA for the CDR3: TGTGCCAGCTCTCGCAAACTAGCGGGAGGGGAGACCCAGTACTTC. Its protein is CASSRKLAGGETQYF.

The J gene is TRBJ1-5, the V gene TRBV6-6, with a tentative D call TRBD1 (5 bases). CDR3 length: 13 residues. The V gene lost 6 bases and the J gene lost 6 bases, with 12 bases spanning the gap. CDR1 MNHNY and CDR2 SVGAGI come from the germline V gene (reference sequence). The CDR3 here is CASREPGVQPQHF. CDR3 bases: TGTGCCAGCAGGGAACCGGGGGTTCAGCCCCAGCATTTT.

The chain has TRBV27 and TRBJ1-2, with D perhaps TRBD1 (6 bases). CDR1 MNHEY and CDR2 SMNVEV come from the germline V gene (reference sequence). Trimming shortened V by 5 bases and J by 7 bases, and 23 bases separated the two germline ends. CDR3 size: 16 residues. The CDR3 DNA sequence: TGTGCCAGCAGTCCCTTTTCCTCGACAGGATCGCGTGGCTACACCTTC. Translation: CASSPFSSTGSRGYTF.

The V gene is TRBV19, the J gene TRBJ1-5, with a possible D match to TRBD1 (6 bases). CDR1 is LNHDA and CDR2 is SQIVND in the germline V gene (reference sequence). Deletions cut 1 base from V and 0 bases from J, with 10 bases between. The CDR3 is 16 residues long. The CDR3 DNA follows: TGTGCCAGTAGTATAGCCGGGACACTTAGCAATCAGCCCCAGCATTTT. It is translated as CASSIAGTLSNQPQHF.

The CDR3 sequence: CASSHRDFTGELFF. The CDR3 nucleotides are TGTGCCAGCAGCCACAGGGATTTCACCGGGGAGCTGTTTTTT. This chain uses TRBV3-1 (or the pseudogene TRBV3-2) with TRBJ2-2; tentative D call: TRBD1 (5 bases). The CDR3 spans 14 residues. CDR1 LGHDT and CDR2 YNNKEL come from the germline V gene (reference sequence). V lost 3 bases, J lost 4 bases, and 9 bases lay in between.

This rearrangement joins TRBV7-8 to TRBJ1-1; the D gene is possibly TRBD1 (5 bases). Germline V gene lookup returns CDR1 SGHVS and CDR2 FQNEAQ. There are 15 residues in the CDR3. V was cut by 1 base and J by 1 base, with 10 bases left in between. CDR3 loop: CASSLDRTSNTEAFF. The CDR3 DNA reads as TGTGCCAGCAGCTTAGACAGGACCTCGAACACTGAAGCTTTCTTT.